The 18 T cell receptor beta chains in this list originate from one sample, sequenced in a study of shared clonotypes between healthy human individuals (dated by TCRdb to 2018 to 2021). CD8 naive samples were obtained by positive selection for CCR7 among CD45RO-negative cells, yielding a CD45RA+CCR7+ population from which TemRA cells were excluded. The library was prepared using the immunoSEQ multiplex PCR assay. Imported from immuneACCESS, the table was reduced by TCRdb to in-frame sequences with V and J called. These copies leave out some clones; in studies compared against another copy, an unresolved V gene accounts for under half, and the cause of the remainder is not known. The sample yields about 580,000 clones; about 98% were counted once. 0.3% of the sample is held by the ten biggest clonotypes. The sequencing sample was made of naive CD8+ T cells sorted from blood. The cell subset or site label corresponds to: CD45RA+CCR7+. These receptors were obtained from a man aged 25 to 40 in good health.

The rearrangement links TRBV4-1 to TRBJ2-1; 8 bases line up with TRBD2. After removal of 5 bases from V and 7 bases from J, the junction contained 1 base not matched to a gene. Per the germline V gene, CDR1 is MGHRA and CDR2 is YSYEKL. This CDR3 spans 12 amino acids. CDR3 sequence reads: CASSGTRNEQFF. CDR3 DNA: TGCGCCAGCAGCGGGACTAGGAATGAGCAGTTCTTC.

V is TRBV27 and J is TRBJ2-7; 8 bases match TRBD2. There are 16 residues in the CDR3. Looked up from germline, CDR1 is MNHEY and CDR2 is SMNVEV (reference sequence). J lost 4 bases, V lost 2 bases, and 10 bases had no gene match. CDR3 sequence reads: CASSLGSGSRSYEQYF. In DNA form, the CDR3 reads TGTGCCAGCAGTTTAGGGAGCGGGAGTAGGTCGTACGAGCAGTACTTC.

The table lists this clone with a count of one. CDR3 coding DNA: TGTGCCAGCAGTTTAATTCCAACTAACTATGGCTACACCTTC. Encoded protein: CASSLIPTNYGYTF. V is TRBV27 and J is TRBJ1-2; D uncertain. Trimming removed 2 bases at V and 0 bases at J, with 7 bases between. Germline V gene data show CDR1 as MNHEY and CDR2 as SMNVEV (reference sequence). The CDR3 totals 14 residues.

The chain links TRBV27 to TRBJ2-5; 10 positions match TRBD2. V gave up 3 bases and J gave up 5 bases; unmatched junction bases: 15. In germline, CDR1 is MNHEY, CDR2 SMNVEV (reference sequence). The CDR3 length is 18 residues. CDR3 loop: CASSLRAGGIRIEETQYF. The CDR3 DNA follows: TGTGCCAGCAGTTTGCGAGCGGGAGGGATTAGGATTGAGGAGACCCAGTACTTC.

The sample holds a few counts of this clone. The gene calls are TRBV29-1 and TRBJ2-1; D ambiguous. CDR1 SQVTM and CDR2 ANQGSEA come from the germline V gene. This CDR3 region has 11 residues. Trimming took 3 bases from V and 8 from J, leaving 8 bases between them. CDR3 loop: CSVDGVHEQFF. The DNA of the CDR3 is TGCAGCGTTGATGGGGTTCATGAGCAGTTCTTC.

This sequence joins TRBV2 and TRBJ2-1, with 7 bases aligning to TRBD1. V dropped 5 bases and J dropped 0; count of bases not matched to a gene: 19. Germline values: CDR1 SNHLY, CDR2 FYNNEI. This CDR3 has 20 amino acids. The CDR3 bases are TGTGCCAGCAGTCAAGATCCGACAGGGATCATGTTAAGCTCCTACAATGAGCAGTTCTTC. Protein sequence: CASSQDPTGIMLSSYNEQFF.

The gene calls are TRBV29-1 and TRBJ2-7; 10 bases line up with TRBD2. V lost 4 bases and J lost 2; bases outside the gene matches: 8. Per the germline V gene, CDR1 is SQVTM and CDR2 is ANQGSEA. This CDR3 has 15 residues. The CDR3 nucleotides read TGCAGCGTTGTCAGCGGGAGGGCCGTTCCCTACGAGCAGTACTTC. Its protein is CSVVSGRAVPYEQYF.

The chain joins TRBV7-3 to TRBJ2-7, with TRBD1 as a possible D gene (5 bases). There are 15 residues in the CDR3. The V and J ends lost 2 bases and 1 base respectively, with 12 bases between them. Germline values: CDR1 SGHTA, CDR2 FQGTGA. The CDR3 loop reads CASSLGVGDSYEQYF. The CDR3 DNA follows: TGTGCCAGCAGCTTAGGGGTAGGGGATTCCTACGAGCAGTACTTC.

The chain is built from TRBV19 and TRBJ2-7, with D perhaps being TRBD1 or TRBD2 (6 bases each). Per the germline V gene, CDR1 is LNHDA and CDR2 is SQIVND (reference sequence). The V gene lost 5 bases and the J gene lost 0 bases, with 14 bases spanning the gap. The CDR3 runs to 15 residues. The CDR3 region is CASSLAGDSSYEQYF. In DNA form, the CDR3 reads TGTGCCAGTAGTTTGGCAGGGGACTCCTCCTACGAGCAGTACTTC. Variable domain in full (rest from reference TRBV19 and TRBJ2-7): DGGITQSPKYLFRKEGQNVTLSCEQNLNHDAMYWYRQDPGQGLRLIYYSQIVNDFQKGDIAEGYSVSREKKESFPLTVTSAQKNPTAFYLCASSLAGDSSYEQYFGPGTRLTVT.

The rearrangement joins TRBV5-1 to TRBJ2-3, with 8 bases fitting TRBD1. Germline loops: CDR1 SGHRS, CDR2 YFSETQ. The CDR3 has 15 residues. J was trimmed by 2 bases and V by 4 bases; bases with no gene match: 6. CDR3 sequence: CASSPRTGNTDTQYF. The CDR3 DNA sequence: TGCGCCAGCAGCCCGCGGACAGGGAACACAGATACGCAGTATTTT.

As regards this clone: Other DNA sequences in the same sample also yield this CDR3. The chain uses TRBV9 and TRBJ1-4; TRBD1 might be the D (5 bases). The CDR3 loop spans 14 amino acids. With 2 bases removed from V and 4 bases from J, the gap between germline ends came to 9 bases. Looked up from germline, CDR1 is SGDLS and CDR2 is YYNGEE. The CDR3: CASSVGTGNEKLFF. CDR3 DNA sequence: TGTGCCAGCAGCGTCGGGACCGGTAATGAAAAACTGTTTTTT.

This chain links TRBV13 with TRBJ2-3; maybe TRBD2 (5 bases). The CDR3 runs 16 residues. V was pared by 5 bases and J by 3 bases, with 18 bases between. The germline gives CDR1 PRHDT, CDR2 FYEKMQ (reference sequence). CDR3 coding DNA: TGTGCCAGCAGCGCCCGAGGGCTGAGGGTAACAGATACGCAGTATTTT. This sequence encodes CASSARGLRVTDTQYF.

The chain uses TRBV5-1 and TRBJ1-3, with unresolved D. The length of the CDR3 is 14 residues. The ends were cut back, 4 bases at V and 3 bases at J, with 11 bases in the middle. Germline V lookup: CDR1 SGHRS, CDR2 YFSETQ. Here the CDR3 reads CASSPDAFGNTIYF. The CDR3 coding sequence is TGCGCCAGCAGCCCGGACGCGTTTGGAAACACCATATATTTT. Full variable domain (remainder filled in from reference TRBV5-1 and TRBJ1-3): KAGVTQTPRYLIKTRGQQVTLSCSPISGHRSVSWYQQTPGQGLQFLFEYFSETQRNKGNFPGRFSGRQFSNSRSEMNVSTLELGDSALYLCASSPDAFGNTIYFGEGSWLTVV.

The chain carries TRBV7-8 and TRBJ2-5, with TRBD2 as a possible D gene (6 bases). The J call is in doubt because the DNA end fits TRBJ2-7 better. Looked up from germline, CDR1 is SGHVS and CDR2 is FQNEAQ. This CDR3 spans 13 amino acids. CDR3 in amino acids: CASSLFRGYEQYF. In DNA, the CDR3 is TGTGCCAGCAGCTTATTTCGGGGGTACGAGCAGTACTTC.

DNA for the CDR3: TGTGCCAGCAGTTGGGTTTTCGGATCCTACGAGCAGTACTTC. Translated, it gives CASSWVFGSYEQYF. This chain uses TRBV27 with TRBJ2-7, with no clear D. Between the trimmed V and J ends, which lost 4 bases and 1 base, there was a span of 11 bases. The CDR3 totals 14 residues. CDR1 MNHEY and CDR2 SMNVEV come from the germline V gene (reference sequence).

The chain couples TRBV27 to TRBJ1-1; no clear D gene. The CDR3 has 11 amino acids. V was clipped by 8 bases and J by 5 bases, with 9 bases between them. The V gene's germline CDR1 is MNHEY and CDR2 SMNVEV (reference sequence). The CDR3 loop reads CASGEGTEAFF. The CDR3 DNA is TGTGCCAGCGGGGAAGGAACTGAAGCTTTCTTT.

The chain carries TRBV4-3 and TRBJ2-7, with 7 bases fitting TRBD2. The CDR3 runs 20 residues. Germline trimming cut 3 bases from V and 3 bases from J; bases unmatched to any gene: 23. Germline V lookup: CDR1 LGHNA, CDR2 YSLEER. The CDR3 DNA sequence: TGCGCCAGCAGCCATCTATTCTTCCCATGGGAGGGTCTTTTTAACTACGAGCAGTACTTC. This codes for CASSHLFFPWEGLFNYEQYF.

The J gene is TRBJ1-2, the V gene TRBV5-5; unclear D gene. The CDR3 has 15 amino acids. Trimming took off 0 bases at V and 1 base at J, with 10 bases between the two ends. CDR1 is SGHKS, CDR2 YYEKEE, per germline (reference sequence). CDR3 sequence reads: CASSLGITDNYGYTF. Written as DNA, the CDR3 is TGTGCCAGCAGCTTGGGCATTACAGATAACTATGGCTACACCTTC.